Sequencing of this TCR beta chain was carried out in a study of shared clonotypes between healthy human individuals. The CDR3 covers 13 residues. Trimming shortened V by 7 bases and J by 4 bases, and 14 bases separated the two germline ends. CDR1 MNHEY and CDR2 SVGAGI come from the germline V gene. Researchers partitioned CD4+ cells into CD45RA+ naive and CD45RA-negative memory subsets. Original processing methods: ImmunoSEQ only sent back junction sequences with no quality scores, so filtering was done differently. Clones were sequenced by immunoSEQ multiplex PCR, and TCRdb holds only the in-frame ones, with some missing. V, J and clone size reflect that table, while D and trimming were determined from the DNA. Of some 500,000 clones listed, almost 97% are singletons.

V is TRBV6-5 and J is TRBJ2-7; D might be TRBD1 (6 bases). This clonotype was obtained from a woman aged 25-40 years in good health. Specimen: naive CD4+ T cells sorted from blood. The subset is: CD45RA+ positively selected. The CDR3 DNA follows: TGTGCCAGCACCGGAAGGGGGACATACGAGCAGTACTTC. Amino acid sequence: CASTGRGTYEQYF.